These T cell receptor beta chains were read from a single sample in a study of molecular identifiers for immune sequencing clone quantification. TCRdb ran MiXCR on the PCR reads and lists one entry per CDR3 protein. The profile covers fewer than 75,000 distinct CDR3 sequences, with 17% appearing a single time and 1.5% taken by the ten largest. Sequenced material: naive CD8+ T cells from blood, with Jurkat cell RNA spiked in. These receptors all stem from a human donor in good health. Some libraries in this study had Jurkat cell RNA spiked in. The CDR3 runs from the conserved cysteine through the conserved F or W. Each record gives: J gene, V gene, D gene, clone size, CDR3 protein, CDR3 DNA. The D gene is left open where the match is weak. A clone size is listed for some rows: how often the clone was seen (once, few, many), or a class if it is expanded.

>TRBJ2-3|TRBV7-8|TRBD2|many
CASSLAGVGDTDTQYF
TGTGCCAGCAGTCTGGCGGGGGTTGGCGACACAGATACGCAGTATTTT
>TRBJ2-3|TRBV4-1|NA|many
CASSQAPDRVTSSDTQYF
TGCGCCAGCAGCCAAGCCCCAGACAGGGTGACTAGCTCTGATACGCAGTATTTT
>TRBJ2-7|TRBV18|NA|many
CASSPARGNEQYF
TGTGCCAGCTCACCAGCCAGGGGAAACGAGCAGTACTTC
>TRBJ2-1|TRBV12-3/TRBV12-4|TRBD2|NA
CATQTSSGYNEQFF
TGTGCCACCCAGACTAGCTCGGGATACAATGAGCAGTTCTTC
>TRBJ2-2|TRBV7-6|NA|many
CASSLELSGELFF
TGTGCCAGCAGCTTAGAATTAAGCGGGGAGCTGTTTTTT
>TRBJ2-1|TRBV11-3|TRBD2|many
CASSFLAGDWYEQFF
TGTGCCAGCAGCTTTTTAGCGGGAGACTGGTATGAGCAGTTCTTC
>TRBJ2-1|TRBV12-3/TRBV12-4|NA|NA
CASSLASYNEQFF
TGTGCCAGCAGCCTAGCAAGCTACAATGAGCAGTTCTTC
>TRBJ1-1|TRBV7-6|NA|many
CASSPGTPREAFF
TGTGCCAGCAGCCCCGGGACGCCAAGGGAAGCTTTCTTT
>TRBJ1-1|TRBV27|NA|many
CASRTEQGSNTEAFF
TGTGCCAGCAGAACCGAACAGGGTAGTAACACTGAAGCTTTCTTT
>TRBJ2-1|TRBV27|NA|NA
CACRWGFGNEQFF
TGTGCCTGCAGATGGGGTTTCGGGAATGAGCAGTTCTTC